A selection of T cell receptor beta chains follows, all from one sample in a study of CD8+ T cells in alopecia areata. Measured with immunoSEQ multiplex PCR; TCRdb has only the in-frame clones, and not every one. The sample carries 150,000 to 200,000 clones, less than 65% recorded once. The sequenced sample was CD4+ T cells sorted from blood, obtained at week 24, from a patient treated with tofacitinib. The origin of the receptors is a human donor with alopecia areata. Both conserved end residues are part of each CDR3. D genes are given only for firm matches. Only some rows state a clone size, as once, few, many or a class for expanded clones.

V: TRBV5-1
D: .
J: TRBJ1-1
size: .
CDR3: CASSLDGDTYTEAFF
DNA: TGCGCCAGCAGCTTGGATGGGGACACCTACACTGAAGCTTTCTTT

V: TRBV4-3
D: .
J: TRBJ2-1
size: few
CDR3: CASSQPGTHEQFF
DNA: TGCGCCAGCAGCCAACCCGGGACGCATGAGCAGTTCTTC

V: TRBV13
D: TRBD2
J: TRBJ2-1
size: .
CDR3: CASSLGLAIYNEQFF
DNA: TGTGCCAGCAGCTTGGGACTAGCGATCTACAATGAGCAGTTCTTC

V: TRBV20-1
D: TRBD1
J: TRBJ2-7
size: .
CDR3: CSAGGGSEQYF
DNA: TGCAGTGCAGGGGGCGGGTCGGAGCAGTACTTC

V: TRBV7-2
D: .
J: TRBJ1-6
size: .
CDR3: CASSLVLNLLHF
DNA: TGTGCCAGCAGCTTAGTTTTAAACCTCCTCCACTTT

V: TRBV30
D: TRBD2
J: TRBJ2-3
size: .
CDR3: CAWSGWRGGADTQYF
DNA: TGTGCCTGGAGTGGATGGCGGGGGGGCGCAGATACGCAGTATTTT

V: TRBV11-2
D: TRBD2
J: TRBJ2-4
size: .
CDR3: CASSLRTSGRHYIQYF
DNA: TGTGCCAGCAGCCTAAGGACTAGCGGACGCCATTACATTCAGTACTTC

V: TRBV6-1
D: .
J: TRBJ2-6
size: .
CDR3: CAISEGKGSSGANVLTF
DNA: TGTGCCATCAGTGAGGGAAAGGGGAGCTCTGGGGCCAACGTCCTGACTTTC

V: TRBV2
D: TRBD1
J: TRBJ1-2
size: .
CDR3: CASGDRGAYGYTF
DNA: TGTGCCAGCGGGGACAGGGGTGCCTATGGCTACACCTTC

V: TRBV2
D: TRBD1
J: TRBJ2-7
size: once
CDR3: CASSERTGFHEQYF
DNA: TGTGCCAGCAGTGAAAGGACAGGGTTCCACGAGCAGTACTTC

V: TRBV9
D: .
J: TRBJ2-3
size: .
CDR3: CASSAGARKADTQYF
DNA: TGTGCCAGCAGCGCTGGGGCACGTAAAGCAGATACGCAGTATTTT

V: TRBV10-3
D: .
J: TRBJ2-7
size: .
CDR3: CAISEPIGFLKHEQYF
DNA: TGTGCCATCAGTGAACCGATAGGTTTCCTAAAGCACGAGCAGTACTTC

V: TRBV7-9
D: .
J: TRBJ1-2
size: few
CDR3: CASSPSGTRLYGYTF
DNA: TGTGCCAGCAGTCCGTCGGGGACTCGATTGTATGGCTACACCTTC

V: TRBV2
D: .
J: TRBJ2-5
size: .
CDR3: CASSQGPLEETQYF
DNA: TGTGCCAGCAGTCAGGGGCCTTTGGAAGAGACCCAGTACTTC

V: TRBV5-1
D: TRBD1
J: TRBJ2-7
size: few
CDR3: CASSLGGQYEQYF
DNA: TGCGCCAGCAGCTTGGGGGGACAGTACGAGCAGTACTTC

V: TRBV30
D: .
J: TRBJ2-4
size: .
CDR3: CAWSYVTANIQYF
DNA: TGTGCCTGGAGTTACGTGACAGCAAACATTCAGTACTTC

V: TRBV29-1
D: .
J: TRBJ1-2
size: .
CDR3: CSVEDPRGLISGYTF
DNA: TGCAGCGTTGAAGACCCACGGGGATTGATATCTGGCTACACCTTC

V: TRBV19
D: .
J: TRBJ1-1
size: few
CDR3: CASTSFTEAFF
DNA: TGTGCCAGTACCTCATTCACTGAAGCTTTCTTT

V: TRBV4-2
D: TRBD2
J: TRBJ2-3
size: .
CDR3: CASSQRTGLAGGGDTQYF
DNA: TGTGCCAGCAGCCAGCGGACCGGACTAGCGGGGGGAGGGGATACGCAGTATTTT

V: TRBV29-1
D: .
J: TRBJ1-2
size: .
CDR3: CSVKELYGYTF
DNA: TGCAGCGTAAAAGAACTCTATGGCTACACCTTC

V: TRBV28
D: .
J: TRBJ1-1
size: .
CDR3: CASSFETGEAFF
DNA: TGTGCCAGCAGTTTCGAAACAGGGGAAGCTTTCTTT

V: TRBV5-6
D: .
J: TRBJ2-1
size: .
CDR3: CASVGLANEQFF
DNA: TGTGCCTCCGTAGGGCTAGCAAATGAGCAGTTCTTC